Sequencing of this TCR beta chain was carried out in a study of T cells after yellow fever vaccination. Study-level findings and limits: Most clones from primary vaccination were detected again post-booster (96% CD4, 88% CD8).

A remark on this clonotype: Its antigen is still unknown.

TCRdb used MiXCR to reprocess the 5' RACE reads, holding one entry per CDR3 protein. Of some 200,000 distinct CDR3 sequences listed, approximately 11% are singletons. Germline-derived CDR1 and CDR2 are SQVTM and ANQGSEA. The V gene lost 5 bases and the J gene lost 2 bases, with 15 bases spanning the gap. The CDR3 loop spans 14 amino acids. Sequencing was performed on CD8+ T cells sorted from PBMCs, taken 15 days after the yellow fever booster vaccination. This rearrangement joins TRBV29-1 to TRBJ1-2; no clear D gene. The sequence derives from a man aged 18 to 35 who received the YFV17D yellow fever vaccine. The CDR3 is CSVNALEKNYGYTF. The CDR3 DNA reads TGCAGCGTTAACGCCTTAGAGAAAAACTATGGCTACACCTTC.